Listed below are T cell receptor beta chains from one sample, sequenced in a study of T cell responses to AZD1222 COVID-19 vaccine. TCRdb's table, derived via immunoSEQ multiplex PCR, lists solely in-frame clones and lacks some. The sample carries 140,000 to 150,000 clones, about nine tenths recorded once. The specimen comprised peripheral blood, sampled on day 0 of MenACWY control vaccination. The receptor set was obtained from an adult in good health. Both conserved end residues are part of each CDR3. A D gene is named only where the DNA matches it firmly. Size is stated for part of the rows, as once, few or many counts, or as a class when the clone is expanded.

J: TRBJ2-4
V: TRBV5-5
D: TRBD1
size: once
CDR3: CASSLGQGAVKNIQYF
DNA: TGTGCCAGCAGCTTGGGGCAGGGGGCAGTCAAAAACATTCAGTACTTC

J: TRBJ1-4
V: TRBV2
D: .
size: .
CDR3: CAGARTNEKLFF
DNA: TGTGCCGGAGCGCGGACTAATGAAAAACTGTTTTTT

J: TRBJ1-3
V: TRBV25-1
D: .
size: .
CDR3: CASSEGGTGLSSGNTIYF
DNA: TGTGCCAGCAGTGAAGGAGGTACAGGCTTGAGCTCCGGAAACACCATATATTTT

J: TRBJ1-2
V: TRBV4-2
D: TRBD1
size: .
CDR3: CASSQERDSYGYTF
DNA: TGTGCCAGCAGCCAAGAAAGGGACAGCTATGGCTACACCTTC

J: TRBJ1-3
V: TRBV9
D: .
size: .
CDR3: CASSPTWGAAGNTIYF
DNA: TGTGCCAGCAGCCCCACCTGGGGGGCCGCTGGAAACACCATATATTTT

J: TRBJ2-7
V: TRBV7-6
D: TRBD1
size: .
CDR3: CASSVTGGEQYF
DNA: TGTGCCAGCAGCGTGACAGGGGGCGAGCAGTACTTC

J: TRBJ1-5
V: TRBV2
D: .
size: .
CDR3: CASRSEGGGLGNQPQHF
DNA: TGTGCCAGCAGGAGTGAGGGGGGGGGTTTAGGCAATCAGCCCCAGCATTTT

J: TRBJ1-4
V: TRBV11-3
D: .
size: .
CDR3: CASSLAGGATNEKLFF
DNA: TGTGCCAGCAGCCTCGCAGGAGGTGCAACTAATGAAAAACTGTTTTTT

J: TRBJ1-1
V: TRBV19
D: .
size: once
CDR3: CASSLGEPEAFF
DNA: TGTGCCAGTAGTTTGGGGGAACCTGAAGCTTTCTTT

J: TRBJ1-5
V: TRBV14
D: .
size: .
CDR3: CASSQGYGQPQHF
DNA: TGTGCCAGCAGCCAAGGGTACGGTCAGCCCCAGCATTTT

J: TRBJ2-1
V: TRBV4-2
D: .
size: .
CDR3: CASSQDRTTPSSYNEQFF
DNA: TGTGCCAGCAGCCAAGATCGAACTACCCCAAGCTCCTACAATGAGCAGTTCTTC

J: TRBJ1-3
V: TRBV5-8
D: .
size: .
CDR3: CASSPRAGVNTIYF
DNA: TGTGCCAGCAGCCCGAGGGCAGGCGTAAACACCATATATTTT

J: TRBJ1-2
V: TRBV12-3/TRBV12-4
D: .
size: once
CDR3: CASSLRGDYGYTF
DNA: TGTGCCAGCAGTTTAAGGGGTGACTATGGCTACACCTTC

J: TRBJ1-5
V: TRBV7-9
D: .
size: .
CDR3: CALGEGNQPQHF
DNA: TGTGCCCTCGGGGAGGGCAATCAGCCCCAGCATTTT

J: TRBJ2-2
V: TRBV6-4
D: TRBD2
size: .
CDR3: CASSDSSGSTGELFF
DNA: TGTGCCAGCAGTGACTCTAGCGGGAGCACCGGGGAGCTGTTTTTT

J: TRBJ1-1
V: TRBV25-1
D: .
size: .
CDR3: CASKLGMDTEAFF
DNA: TGTGCCAGCAAGCTGGGAATGGACACTGAAGCTTTCTTT

J: TRBJ2-6
V: TRBV6-5
D: TRBD1
size: .
CDR3: CASSSDRVAGANVLTF
DNA: TGTGCCAGCAGTTCGGACAGGGTTGCTGGGGCCAACGTCCTGACTTTC

J: TRBJ1-5
V: TRBV7-9
D: TRBD1
size: .
CDR3: CASSSDRVQPQHF
DNA: TGTGCCAGCAGCTCGGACAGGGTTCAGCCCCAGCATTTT

J: TRBJ1-6
V: TRBV4-1
D: .
size: .
CDR3: CASSPGPPRRRNSPLHF
DNA: TGCGCCAGCAGCCCGGGACCGCCGCGACGTCGTAATTCACCCCTCCACTTT

J: TRBJ1-4
V: TRBV7-8
D: .
size: .
CDR3: CASRLRGRPNEKLFF
DNA: TGTGCCAGCAGATTAAGAGGGCGCCCTAATGAAAAACTGTTTTTT

J: TRBJ1-1
V: TRBV12-3/TRBV12-4
D: .
size: .
CDR3: CASTPGWGTEAFF
DNA: TGTGCCAGCACTCCGGGCTGGGGAACTGAAGCTTTCTTT

J: TRBJ2-3
V: TRBV4-2
D: TRBD2
size: .
CDR3: CASSPTSGFGDTQYF
DNA: TGTGCCAGCAGCCCGACTAGCGGGTTCGGAGATACGCAGTATTTT

J: TRBJ1-1
V: TRBV7-2
D: .
size: once
CDR3: CASSSYKTGNTEAFF
DNA: TGTGCCAGCAGCAGTTACAAGACTGGGAACACTGAAGCTTTCTTT

J: TRBJ2-1
V: TRBV5-4
D: TRBD2
size: once
CDR3: CASSLTASGGNEQFF
DNA: TGTGCCAGCAGCTTGACGGCTAGCGGGGGCAATGAGCAGTTCTTC

J: TRBJ1-2
V: TRBV29-1
D: .
size: .
CDR3: CSCRGGEGYGYTF
DNA: TGCAGCTGTCGCGGGGGAGAGGGCTATGGCTACACCTTC

J: TRBJ2-7
V: TRBV28
D: TRBD2
size: .
CDR3: CASSSPGLAGVEQYF
DNA: TGTGCCAGCAGTTCCCCGGGACTAGCGGGAGTAGAGCAGTACTTC

J: TRBJ2-7
V: TRBV5-4
D: TRBD1
size: .
CDR3: CASSFGTGHGEQYF
DNA: TGTGCCAGCAGCTTCGGGACAGGGCATGGGGAGCAGTACTTC

J: TRBJ2-3
V: TRBV5-1
D: TRBD2
size: .
CDR3: CASSFRLAPTDTQYF
DNA: TGCGCCAGCAGCTTCCGACTAGCCCCCACAGATACGCAGTATTTT

J: TRBJ2-1
V: TRBV12-3/TRBV12-4
D: TRBD1
size: few
CDR3: CASENRDSNEQFF
DNA: TGTGCCAGCGAAAACCGGGACAGCAATGAGCAGTTCTTC

J: TRBJ2-1
V: TRBV27
D: .
size: .
CDR3: CASSFGTRNYNEQFF
DNA: TGTGCCAGCAGTTTTGGTACAAGAAATTACAATGAGCAGTTCTTC

J: TRBJ2-5
V: TRBV15
D: .
size: .
CDR3: CATSSREADLQETQYF
DNA: TGTGCCACCAGCTCGAGAGAAGCAGACCTTCAAGAGACCCAGTACTTC

J: TRBJ2-6
V: TRBV29-1
D: .
size: .
CDR3: CSVEGGSGANVLTF
DNA: TGCAGCGTTGAAGGGGGCTCTGGGGCCAACGTCCTGACTTTC

J: TRBJ2-5
V: TRBV24-1
D: TRBD1
size: .
CDR3: CATSPSLGQGMGTQYF
DNA: TGTGCCACCAGTCCCTCACTGGGACAGGGAATGGGGACCCAGTACTTC

J: TRBJ1-2
V: TRBV28
D: .
size: .
CDR3: CASSFPAEGYTF
DNA: TGTGCCAGCAGTTTTCCGGCAGAAGGCTACACCTTC

J: TRBJ2-1
V: TRBV19
D: .
size: .
CDR3: CAGSFRDLTNNEQFF
DNA: TGTGCCGGTAGTTTCCGGGACCTAACGAATAATGAGCAGTTCTTC

J: TRBJ1-5
V: TRBV6-1
D: .
size: .
CDR3: CASSEWGRFNQPQHF
DNA: TGTGCCAGCAGTGAATGGGGGCGATTCAATCAGCCCCAGCATTTT

J: TRBJ2-6
V: TRBV5-4
D: .
size: .
CDR3: CASSSPGANVLTF
DNA: TGTGCCAGCAGCTCCCCTGGGGCCAACGTCCTGACTTTC

J: TRBJ1-4
V: TRBV11-2
D: .
size: .
CDR3: CASSLVGGGRGNNEKLFF
DNA: TGTGCCAGCAGCTTAGTCGGAGGAGGCAGGGGCAATAATGAAAAACTGTTTTTT

J: TRBJ2-1
V: TRBV18
D: TRBD2
size: .
CDR3: CASSDPGLLDYNEQFF
DNA: TGTGCCAGCTCAGATCCGGGACTACTCGACTACAATGAGCAGTTCTTC

J: TRBJ2-3
V: TRBV5-6
D: .
size: .
CDR3: CASSFAGSTDTQYF
DNA: TGTGCCAGCAGCTTCGCAGGGAGCACAGATACGCAGTATTTT

J: TRBJ2-7
V: TRBV28
D: .
size: few
CDR3: CASSLISSLGEQYF
DNA: TGTGCCAGCAGTTTAATATCCAGTCTGGGTGAGCAGTACTTC

J: TRBJ2-1
V: TRBV10-3
D: .
size: once
CDR3: CAISGLLATHNEQFF
DNA: TGTGCCATCAGTGGTTTGCTAGCGACGCACAATGAGCAGTTCTTC

J: TRBJ1-1
V: TRBV3-1/TRBV3-2
D: .
size: .
CDR3: CASSQGTRRNTEAFF
DNA: TGTGCCAGCAGCCAAGGGACAAGAAGGAACACTGAAGCTTTCTTT

J: TRBJ1-5
V: TRBV27
D: TRBD1
size: .
CDR3: CASSPRQGVGNQPQHF
DNA: TGTGCCAGCAGCCCTCGACAGGGTGTCGGCAATCAGCCCCAGCATTTT

J: TRBJ1-2
V: TRBV28
D: .
size: .
CDR3: CASSTLAPGGYTF
DNA: TGTGCCAGCAGTACCCTAGCCCCAGGCGGCTACACCTTC

J: TRBJ1-1
V: TRBV3-1/TRBV3-2
D: .
size: .
CDR3: CASSQDFSGGNTEAFF
DNA: TGTGCCAGCAGCCAAGATTTTTCTGGGGGAAACACTGAAGCTTTCTTT

J: TRBJ1-1
V: TRBV30
D: .
size: .
CDR3: CAWSLPQGRLGTEAFF
DNA: TGTGCCTGGAGTCTTCCGCAGGGCCGGCTGGGGACTGAAGCTTTCTTT

J: TRBJ2-7
V: TRBV27
D: .
size: .
CDR3: CASTPVSYEQYF
DNA: TGTGCCAGCACCCCGGTATCCTACGAGCAGTACTTC

J: TRBJ1-6
V: TRBV27
D: TRBD1
size: .
CDR3: CASSAFGTANNSPLHF
DNA: TGTGCCAGCAGTGCCTTTGGGACAGCAAATAATTCACCCCTCCACTTT

J: TRBJ1-2
V: TRBV10-3
D: .
size: .
CDR3: CAISATEPPYGYTF
DNA: TGTGCCATCAGTGCGACAGAACCACCTTATGGCTACACCTTC

J: TRBJ1-3
V: TRBV11-2
D: .
size: .
CDR3: CASSLEGQVGTIYF
DNA: TGTGCCAGCAGCTTAGAGGGCCAGGTCGGCACCATATATTTT